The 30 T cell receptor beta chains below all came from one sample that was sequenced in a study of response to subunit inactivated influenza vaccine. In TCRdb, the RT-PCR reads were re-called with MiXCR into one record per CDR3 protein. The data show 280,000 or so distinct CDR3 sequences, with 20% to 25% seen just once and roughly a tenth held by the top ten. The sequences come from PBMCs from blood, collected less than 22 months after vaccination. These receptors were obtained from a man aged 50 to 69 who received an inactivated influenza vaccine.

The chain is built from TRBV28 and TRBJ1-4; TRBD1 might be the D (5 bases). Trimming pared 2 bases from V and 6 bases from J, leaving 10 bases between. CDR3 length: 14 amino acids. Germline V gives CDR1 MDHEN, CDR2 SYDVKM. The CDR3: CASSLRGVHEKLFF. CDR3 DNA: TGTGCCAGCAGTTTAAGGGGAGTACATGAAAAACTGTTTTTT. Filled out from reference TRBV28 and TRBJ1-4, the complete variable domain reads DVKVTQSSRYLVKRTGEKVFLECVQDMDHENMFWYRQDPGLGLRLIYFSYDVKMKEKGDIPEGYSVSREKKERFSLILESASTNQTSMYLCASSLRGVHEKLFFGSGTQLSVL.

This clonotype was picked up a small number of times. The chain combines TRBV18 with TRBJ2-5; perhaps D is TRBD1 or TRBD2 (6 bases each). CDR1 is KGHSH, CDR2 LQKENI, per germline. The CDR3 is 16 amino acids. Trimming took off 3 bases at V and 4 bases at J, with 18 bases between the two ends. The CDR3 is CASSPLQGGDRETQYF. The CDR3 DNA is TGTGCCAGCTCACCCTTACAGGGAGGAGATCGAGAGACCCAGTACTTC.

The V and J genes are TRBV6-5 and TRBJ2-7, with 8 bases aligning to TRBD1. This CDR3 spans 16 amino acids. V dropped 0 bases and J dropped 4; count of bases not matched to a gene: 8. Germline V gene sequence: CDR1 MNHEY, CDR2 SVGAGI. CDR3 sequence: CASSYSLIRGQYEQYF. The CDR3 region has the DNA TGTGCCAGCAGTTACTCGTTAATCAGGGGGCAGTACGAGCAGTACTTC.

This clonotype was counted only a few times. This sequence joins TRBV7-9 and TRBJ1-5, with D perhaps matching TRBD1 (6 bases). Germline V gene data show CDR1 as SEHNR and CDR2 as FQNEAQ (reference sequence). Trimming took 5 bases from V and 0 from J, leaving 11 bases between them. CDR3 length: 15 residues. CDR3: CASSAGGGSNQPQHF. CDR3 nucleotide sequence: TGTGCCAGCAGCGCCGGAGGGGGTAGCAATCAGCCCCAGCATTTT.

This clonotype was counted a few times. The CDR3 nucleotides read TGTGCCAGCAGTTTATTCCCGGGAGGGCCGGAGACCCAGTACTTC. Translated, it gives CASSLFPGGPETQYF. The genes are TRBV12-3 or TRBV12-4 and TRBJ2-5; TRBD2 agrees at 8 bases. Unmatched junction bases numbered 7, after V lost 2 bases and J lost 5 bases. The CDR3 has 15 amino acids.

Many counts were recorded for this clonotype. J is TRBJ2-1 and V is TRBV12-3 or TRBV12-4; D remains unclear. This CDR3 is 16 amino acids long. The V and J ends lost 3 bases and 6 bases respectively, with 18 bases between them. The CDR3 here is CASSLGSGAVGNEQFF. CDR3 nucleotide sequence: TGTGCCAGCAGTTTGGGTTCCGGCGCAGTTGGCAATGAGCAGTTCTTC.

CDR3 bases: TGTGCCACGTACAGGGGGTCGCGCTATGGCTACACCTTC. It codes for CATYRGSRYGYTF. This rearrangement joins TRBV27 to TRBJ1-2, with TRBD1 matching 8 bases. The CDR3 runs 13 residues. After removal of 10 bases from V and 4 bases from J, the junction contained 8 bases not matched to a gene. Germline V gene data show CDR1 as MNHEY and CDR2 as SMNVEV (reference sequence).

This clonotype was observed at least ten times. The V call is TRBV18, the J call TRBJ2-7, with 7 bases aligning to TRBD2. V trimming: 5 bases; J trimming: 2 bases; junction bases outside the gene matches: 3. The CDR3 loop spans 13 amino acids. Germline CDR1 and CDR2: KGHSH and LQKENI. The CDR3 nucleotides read TGTGCCAGCTCAACCGGGACTACCTACGAGCAGTACTTC. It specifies CASSTGTTYEQYF.

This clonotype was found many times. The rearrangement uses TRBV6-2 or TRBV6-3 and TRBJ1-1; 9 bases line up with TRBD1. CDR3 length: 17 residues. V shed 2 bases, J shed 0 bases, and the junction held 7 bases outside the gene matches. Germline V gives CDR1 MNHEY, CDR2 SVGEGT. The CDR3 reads CASSYVRDRALNTEAFF. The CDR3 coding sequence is TGTGCCAGCAGTTACGTACGGGACAGGGCCCTGAACACTGAAGCTTTCTTT.

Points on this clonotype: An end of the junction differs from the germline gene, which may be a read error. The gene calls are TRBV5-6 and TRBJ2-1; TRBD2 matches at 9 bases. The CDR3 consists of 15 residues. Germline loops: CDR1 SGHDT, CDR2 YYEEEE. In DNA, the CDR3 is TGTGCGAGCAGCTTTATCGCTAGCGGGGTAGGTGAGCAGTTCTTC. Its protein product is CASSFIASGVGEQFF.

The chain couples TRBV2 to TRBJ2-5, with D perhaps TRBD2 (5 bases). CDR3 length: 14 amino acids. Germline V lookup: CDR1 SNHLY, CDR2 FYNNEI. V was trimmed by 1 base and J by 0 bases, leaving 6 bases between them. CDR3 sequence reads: CASSEEEDQETQYF. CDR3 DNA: TGTGCCAGCAGTGAAGAGGAGGACCAAGAGACCCAGTACTTC. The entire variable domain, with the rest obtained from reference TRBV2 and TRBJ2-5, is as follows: EPEVTQTPSHQVTQMGQEVILRCVPISNHLYFYWYRQILGQKVEFLVSFYNNEISEKSEIFDDQFSVERPDGSNFTLKIRSTKLEDSAMYFCASSEEEDQETQYFGPGTRLLVL.

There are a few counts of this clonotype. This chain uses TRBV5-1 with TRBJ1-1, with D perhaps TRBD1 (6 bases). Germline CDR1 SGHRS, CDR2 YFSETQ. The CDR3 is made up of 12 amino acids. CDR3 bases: TGCGACCCGCGGGGGGCGAACACTGAAGCTTTCTTT. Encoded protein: CDPRGANTEAFF.

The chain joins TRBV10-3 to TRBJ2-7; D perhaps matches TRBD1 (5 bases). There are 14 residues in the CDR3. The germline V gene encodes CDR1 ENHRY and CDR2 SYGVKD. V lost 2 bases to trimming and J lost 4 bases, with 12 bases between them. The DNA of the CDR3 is TGTGCCATCAGTGAGGGTGGGGCCGCGTACGAGCAGTACTTC. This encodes CAISEGGAAYEQYF.

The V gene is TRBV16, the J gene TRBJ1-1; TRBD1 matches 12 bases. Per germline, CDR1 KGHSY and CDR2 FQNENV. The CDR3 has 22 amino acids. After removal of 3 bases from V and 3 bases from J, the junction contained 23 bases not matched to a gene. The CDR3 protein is CASSHPPPPGQGAPKGYTEAFF. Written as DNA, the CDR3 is TGTGCCAGCAGCCATCCCCCCCCTCCGGGACAGGGGGCCCCTAAAGGGTACACTGAAGCTTTCTTT.

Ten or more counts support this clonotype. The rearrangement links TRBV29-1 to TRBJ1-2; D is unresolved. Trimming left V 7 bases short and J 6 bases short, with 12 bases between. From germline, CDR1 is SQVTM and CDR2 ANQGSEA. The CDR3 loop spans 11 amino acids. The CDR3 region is CSAHGLDGYTF. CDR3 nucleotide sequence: TGCAGCGCCCATGGGTTGGATGGCTACACCTTC.

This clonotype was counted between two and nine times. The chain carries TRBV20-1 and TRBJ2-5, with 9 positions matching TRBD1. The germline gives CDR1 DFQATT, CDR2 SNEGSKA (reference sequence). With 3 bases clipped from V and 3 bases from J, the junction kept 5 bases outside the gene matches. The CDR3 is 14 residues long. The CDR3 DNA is TGCAGTGCTAGTTCCGGGACAGGGAAAGAGACCCAGTACTTC. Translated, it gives CSASSGTGKETQYF.

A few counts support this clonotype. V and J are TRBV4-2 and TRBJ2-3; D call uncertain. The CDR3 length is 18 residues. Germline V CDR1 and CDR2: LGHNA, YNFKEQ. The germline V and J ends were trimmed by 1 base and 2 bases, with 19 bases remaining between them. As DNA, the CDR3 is TGTGCCAGCAGCCAAGGTTTCGGTGCAGGCATATTCACAGATACGCAGTATTTT. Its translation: CASSQGFGAGIFTDTQYF.

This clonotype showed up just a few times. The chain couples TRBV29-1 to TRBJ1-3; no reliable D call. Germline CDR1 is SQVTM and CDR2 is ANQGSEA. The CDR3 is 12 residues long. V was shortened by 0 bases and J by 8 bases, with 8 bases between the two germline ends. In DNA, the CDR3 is TGCAGCGTTGAAGATCTTGGGGACACCATATATTTT. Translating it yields CSVEDLGDTIYF.

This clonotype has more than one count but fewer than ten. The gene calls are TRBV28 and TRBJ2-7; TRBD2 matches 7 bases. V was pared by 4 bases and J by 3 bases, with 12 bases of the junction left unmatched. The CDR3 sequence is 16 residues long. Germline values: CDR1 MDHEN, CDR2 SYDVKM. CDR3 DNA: TGTGCCAGCAGTTCCCTCAGGGACTACCGTCTCTACGAGCAGTACTTC. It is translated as CASSSLRDYRLYEQYF.

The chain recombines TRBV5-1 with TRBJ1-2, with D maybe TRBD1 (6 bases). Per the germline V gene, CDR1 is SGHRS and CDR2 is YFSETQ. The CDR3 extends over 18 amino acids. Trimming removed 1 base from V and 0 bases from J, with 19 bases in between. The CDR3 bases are TGCGCCAGCAGCTTGTATGAAACCGGGACAACGGCTAACTATGGCTACACCTTC. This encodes CASSLYETGTTANYGYTF.

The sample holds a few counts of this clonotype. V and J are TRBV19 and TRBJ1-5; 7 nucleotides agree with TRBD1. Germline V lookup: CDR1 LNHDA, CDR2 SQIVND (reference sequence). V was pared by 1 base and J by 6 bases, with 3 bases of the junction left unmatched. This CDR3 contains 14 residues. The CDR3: CASSIAQGGQPQHF. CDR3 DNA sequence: TGTGCCAGTAGTATAGCCCAGGGGGGTCAGCCCCAGCATTTT.

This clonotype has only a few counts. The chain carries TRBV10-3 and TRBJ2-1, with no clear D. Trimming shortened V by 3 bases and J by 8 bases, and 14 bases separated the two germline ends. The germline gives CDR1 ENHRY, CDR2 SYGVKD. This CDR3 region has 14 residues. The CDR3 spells CAISDKTARYEQFF. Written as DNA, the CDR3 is TGTGCCATCAGTGATAAGACGGCGCGATATGAGCAGTTCTTC.

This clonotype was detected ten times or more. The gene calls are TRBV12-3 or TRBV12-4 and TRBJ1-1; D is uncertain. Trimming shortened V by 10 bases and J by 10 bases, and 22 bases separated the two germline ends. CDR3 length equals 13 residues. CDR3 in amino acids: CAIDRRGSGRAFF. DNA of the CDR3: TGTGCCATCGACCGACGCGGCTCAGGTAGAGCTTTCTTT.

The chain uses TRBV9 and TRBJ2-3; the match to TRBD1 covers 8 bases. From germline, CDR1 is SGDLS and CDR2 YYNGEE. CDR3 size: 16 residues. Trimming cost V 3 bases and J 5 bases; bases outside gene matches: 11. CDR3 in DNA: TGTGCCAGCAGCGATGACTTGGACAGGGTGAAAGATACGCAGTATTTT. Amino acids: CASSDDLDRVKDTQYF.

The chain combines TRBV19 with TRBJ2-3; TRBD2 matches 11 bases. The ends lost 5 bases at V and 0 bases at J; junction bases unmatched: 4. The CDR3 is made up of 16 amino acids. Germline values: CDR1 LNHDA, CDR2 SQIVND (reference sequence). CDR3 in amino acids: CASSPRTSGSTDTQYF. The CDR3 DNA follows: TGTGCCAGTAGTCCCAGGACTAGCGGGAGCACAGATACGCAGTATTTT.

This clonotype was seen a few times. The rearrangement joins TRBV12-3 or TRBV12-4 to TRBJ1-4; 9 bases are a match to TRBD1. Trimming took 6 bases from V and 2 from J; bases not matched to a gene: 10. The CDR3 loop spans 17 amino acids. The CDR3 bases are TGTGCCAGCAGCCCTCCCCGGGACAGGGCGACTAATGAAAAACTGTTTTTT. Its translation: CASSPPRDRATNEKLFF.

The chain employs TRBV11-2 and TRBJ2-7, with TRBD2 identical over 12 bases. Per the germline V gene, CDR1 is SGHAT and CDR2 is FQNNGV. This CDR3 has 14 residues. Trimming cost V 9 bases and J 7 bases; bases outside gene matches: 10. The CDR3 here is CASGRLAGAREQYF. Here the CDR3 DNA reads TGTGCCAGTGGGCGACTAGCGGGAGCCAGGGAGCAGTACTTC. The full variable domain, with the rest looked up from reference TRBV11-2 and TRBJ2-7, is EAGVAQSPRYKIIEKRQSVAFWCNPISGHATLYWYQQILGQGPKLLIQFQNNGVVDDSQLPKDRFSAERLKGVDSTLKIQPAKLEDSAVYLCASGRLAGAREQYFGPGTRLTVT.

The CDR3 DNA is TGTGCCAGCAGCTCCCAACCCCGGGACAGGGGGCGGCAAACTAATGAAAAACTGTTTTTT. It is translated as CASSSQPRDRGRQTNEKLFF. The gene calls are TRBV7-8 and TRBJ1-4; 12 bases map to TRBD1. Germline V gene sequence: CDR1 SGHVS, CDR2 FQNEAQ. This CDR3 contains 20 residues. J was trimmed by 1 base and V by 4 bases; bases with no gene match: 13. The full variable domain, with the rest looked up from reference TRBV7-8 and TRBJ1-4, is GAGVSQSPRYKVAKRGQDVALRCDPISGHVSLFWYQQALGQGPEFLTYFQNEAQLDKSGLPSDRFFAERPEGSVSTLKIQRTQQEDSAVYLCASSSQPRDRGRQTNEKLFFGSGTQLSVL.

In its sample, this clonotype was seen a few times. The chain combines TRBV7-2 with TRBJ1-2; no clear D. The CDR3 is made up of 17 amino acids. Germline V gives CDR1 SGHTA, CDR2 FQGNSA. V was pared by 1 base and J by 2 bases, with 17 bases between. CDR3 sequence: CASSLGWSGVANYGYTF. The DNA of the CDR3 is TGTGCCAGCAGCTTAGGTTGGTCGGGAGTCGCGAACTATGGCTACACCTTC.

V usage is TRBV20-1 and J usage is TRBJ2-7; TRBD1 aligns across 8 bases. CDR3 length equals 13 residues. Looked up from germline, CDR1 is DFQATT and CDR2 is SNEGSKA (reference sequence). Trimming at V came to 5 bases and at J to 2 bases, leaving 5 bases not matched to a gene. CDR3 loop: CSAGGQATYEQYF. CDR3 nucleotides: TGCAGTGCTGGGGGACAGGCGACCTACGAGCAGTACTTC.